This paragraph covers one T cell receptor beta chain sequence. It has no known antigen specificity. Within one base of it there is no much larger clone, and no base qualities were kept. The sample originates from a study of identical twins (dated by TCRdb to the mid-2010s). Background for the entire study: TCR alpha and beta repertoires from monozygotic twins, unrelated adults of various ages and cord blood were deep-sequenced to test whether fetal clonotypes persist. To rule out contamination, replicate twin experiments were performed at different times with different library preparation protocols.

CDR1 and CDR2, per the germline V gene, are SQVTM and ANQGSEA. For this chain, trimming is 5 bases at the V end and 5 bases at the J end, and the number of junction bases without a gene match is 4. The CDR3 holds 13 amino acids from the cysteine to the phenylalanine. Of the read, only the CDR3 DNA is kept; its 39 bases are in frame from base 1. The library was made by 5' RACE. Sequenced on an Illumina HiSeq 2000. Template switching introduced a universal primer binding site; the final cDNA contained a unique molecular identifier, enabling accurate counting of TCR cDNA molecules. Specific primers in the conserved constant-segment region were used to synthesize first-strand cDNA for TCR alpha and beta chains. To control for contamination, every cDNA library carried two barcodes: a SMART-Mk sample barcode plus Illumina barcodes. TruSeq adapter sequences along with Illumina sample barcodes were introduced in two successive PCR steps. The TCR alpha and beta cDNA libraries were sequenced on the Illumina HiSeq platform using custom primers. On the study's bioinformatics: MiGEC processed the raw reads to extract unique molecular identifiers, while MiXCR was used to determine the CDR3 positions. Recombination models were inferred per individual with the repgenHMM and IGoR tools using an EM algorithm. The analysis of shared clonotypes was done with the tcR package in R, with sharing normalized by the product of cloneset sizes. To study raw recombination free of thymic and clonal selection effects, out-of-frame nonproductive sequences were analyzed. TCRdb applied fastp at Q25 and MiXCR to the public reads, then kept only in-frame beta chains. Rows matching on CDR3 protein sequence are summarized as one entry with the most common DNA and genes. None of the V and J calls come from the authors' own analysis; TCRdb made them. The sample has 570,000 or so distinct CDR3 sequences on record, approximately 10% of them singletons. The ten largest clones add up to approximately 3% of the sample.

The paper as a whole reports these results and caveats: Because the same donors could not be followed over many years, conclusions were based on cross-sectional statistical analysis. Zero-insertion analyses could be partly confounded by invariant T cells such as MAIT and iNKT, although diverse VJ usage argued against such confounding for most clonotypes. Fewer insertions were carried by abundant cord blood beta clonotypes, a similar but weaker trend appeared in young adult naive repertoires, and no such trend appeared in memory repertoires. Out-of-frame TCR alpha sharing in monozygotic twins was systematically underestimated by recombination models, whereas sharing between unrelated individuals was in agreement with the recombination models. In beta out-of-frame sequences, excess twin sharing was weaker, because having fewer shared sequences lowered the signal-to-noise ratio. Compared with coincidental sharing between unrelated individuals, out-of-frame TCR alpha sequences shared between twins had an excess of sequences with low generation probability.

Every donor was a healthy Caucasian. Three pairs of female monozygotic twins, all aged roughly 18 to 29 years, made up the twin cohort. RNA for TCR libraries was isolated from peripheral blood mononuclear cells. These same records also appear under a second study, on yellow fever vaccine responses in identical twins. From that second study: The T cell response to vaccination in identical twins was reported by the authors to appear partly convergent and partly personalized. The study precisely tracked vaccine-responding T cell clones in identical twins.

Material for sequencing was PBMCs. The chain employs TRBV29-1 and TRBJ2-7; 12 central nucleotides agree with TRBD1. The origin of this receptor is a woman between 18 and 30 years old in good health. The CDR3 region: CSVTGTGGDEQYF. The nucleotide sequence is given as TGCAGCGTTACCGGGACAGGGGGCGACGAGCAGTACTTC.